This T cell receptor beta chain came from a study of regulatory and conventional T cells in RAG deficiency. Study-level points and caveats: Shorter CDR3s in all patient subsets; >80% Treg-Tconv overlap in Omenn. Shannon entropy was markedly lower and Simpson indices higher in RAG-deficient patients than control T-cell subsets.

The CDR3 consists of 13 residues. Germline CDR1 is LNHDA and CDR2 is SQIVND (reference sequence). Deletions cut 5 bases from V and 9 bases from J, with 14 bases between. A note on this clone: The antigen is undetermined.

The assay was immunoSEQ multiplex PCR, and TCRdb's table has in-frame clones only and misses some. This table holds 30,000 to 35,000 clones, more than 80% found once. The same data also contributed to another study, on regulatory T cells. That work adds: The PCR used 52 TRBV and 13 TRBJ primers.

The TCR comes from a human donor in good health. This chain links TRBV19 with TRBJ1-5, with D unclear. The sequencing input was CD8+ T cells sorted from blood. In nucleotides, the CDR3 is TGTGCCAGTAGTCCCGATCTCGAGGGGCCCCAGCATTTT. Translating gives CASSPDLEGPQHF.